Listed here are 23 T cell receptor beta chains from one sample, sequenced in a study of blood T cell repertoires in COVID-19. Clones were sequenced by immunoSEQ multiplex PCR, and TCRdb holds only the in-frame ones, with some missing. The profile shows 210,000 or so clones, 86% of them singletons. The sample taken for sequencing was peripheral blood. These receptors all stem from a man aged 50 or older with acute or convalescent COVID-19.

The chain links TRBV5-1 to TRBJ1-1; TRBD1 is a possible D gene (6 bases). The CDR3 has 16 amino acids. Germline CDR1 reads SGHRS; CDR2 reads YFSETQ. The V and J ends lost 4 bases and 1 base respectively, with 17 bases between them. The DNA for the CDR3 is TGCGCCAGCAGCCCCGGGACATCTGTGAGGAACACTGAAGCTTTCTTT. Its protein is CASSPGTSVRNTEAFF.

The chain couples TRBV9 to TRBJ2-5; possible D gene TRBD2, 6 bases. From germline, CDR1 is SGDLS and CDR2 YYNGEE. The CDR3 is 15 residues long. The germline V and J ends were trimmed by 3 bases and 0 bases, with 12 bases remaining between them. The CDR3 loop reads CASSGWSGYQETQYF. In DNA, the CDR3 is TGTGCCAGCAGCGGCTGGAGCGGGTACCAAGAGACCCAGTACTTC. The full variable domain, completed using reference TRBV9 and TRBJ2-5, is DSGVTQTPKHLITATGQRVTLRCSPRSGDLSVYWYQQSLDQGLQFLIQYYNGEERAKGNILERFSAQQFPDLHSELNLSSLELGDSALYFCASSGWSGYQETQYFGPGTRLLVL.

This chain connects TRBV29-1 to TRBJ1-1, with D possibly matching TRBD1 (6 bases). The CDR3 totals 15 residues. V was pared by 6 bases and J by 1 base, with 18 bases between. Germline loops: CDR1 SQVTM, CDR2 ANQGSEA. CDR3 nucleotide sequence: TGCAGCGTGGTGAACTCGGGGGGCAGGAACACTGAAGCTTTCTTT. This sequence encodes CSVVNSGGRNTEAFF.

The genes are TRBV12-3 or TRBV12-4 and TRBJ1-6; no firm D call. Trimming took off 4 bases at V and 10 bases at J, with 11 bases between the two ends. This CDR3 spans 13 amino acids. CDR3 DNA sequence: TGTGCCAGCAGTTCCCTTCGCGGCTCACCCCTCCACTTT. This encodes CASSSLRGSPLHF.

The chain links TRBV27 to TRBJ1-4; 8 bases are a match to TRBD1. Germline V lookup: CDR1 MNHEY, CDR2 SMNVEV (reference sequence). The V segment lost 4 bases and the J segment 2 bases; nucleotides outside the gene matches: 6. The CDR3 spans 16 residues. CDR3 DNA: TGTGCCAGCAGTTCGAGGACAGGGTGGACTAATGAAAAACTGTTTTTT. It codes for CASSSRTGWTNEKLFF.

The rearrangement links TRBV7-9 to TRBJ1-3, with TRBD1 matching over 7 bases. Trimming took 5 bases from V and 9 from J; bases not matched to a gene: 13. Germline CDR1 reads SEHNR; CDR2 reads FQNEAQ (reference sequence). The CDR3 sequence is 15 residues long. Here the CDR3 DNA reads TGTGCCAGCAGCGGATCCGGGACAGCGTTCATCACCATATATTTT. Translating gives CASSGSGTAFITIYF. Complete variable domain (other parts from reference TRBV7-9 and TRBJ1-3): DTGVSQNPRHKITKRGQNVTFRCDPISEHNRLYWYRQTLGQGPEFLTYFQNEAQLEKSRLLSDRFSAERPKGSFSTLEIQRTEQGDSAMYLCASSGSGTAFITIYFGEGSWLTVV.

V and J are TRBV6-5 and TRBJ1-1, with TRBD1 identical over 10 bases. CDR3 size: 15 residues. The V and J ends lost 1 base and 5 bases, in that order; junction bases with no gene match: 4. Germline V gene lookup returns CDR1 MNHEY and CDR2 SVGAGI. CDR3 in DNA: TGTGCCAGCAGTTACTGGGGGACAGGGGAGACTGAAGCTTTCTTT. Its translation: CASSYWGTGETEAFF.

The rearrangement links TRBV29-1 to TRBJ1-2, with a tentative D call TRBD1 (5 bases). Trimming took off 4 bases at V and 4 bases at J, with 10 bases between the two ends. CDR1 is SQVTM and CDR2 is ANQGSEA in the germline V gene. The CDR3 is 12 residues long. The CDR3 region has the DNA TGCAGCGTTGCGGGGAGGGGCTATGGCTACACCTTC. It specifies CSVAGRGYGYTF.

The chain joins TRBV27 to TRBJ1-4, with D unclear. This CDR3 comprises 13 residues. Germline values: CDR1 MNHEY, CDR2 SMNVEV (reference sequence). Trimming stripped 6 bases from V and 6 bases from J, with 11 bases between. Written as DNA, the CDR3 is TGTGCCAGCAGCACTAGGAGAGATGAAAAACTGTTTTTT. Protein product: CASSTRRDEKLFF.

CDR3 loop: CASSSPGQGSYTEAFF. As DNA, the CDR3 is TGTGCCAGCAGTTCCCCGGGACAGGGGTCGTACACTGAAGCTTTCTTT. The V gene is TRBV27, the J gene TRBJ1-1, with 10 bases that match TRBD1. Per the germline V gene, CDR1 is MNHEY and CDR2 is SMNVEV (reference sequence). Germline trimming cut 4 bases from V and 3 bases from J; bases unmatched to any gene: 8. The CDR3 is made up of 16 amino acids.

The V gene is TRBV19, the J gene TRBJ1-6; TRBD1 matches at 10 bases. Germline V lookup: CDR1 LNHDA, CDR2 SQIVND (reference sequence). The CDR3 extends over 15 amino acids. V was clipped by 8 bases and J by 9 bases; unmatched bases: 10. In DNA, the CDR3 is TGTGCCAGTGCGTCGCGGACAGGGGGTCTTTCACCCCTCCACTTT. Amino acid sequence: CASASRTGGLSPLHF.

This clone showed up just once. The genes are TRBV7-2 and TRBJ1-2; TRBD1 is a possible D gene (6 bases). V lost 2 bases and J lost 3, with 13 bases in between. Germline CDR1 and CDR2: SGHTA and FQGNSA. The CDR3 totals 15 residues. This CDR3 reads CASSLRAGAHYGYTF. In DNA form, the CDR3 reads TGTGCCAGCAGCTTAAGGGCGGGGGCTCACTATGGCTACACCTTC.

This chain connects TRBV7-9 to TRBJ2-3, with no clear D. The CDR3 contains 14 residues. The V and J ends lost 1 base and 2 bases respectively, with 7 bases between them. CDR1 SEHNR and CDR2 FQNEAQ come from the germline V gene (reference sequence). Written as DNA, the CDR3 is TGTGCCAGCAGCTTAGACACCGACACAGATACGCAGTATTTT. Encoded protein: CASSLDTDTDTQYF.

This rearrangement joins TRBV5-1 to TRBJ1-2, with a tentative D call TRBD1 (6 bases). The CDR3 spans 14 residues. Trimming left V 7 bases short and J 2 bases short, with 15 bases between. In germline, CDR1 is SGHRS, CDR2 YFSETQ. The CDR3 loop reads CASSEGGLNYGYTF. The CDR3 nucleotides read TGCGCCAGCTCTGAAGGGGGATTAAACTATGGCTACACCTTC. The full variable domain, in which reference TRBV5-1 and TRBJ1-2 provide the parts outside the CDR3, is KAGVTQTPRYLIKTRGQQVTLSCSPISGHRSVSWYQQTPGQGLQFLFEYFSETQRNKGNFPGRFSGRQFSNSRSEMNVSTLELGDSALYLCASSEGGLNYGYTFGSGTRLTVV.

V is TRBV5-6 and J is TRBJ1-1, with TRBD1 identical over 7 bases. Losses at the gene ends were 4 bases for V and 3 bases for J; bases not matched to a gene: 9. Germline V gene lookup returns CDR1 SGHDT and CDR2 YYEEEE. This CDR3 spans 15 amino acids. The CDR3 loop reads CASSHPETGYTEAFF. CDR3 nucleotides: TGTGCCAGCAGCCACCCCGAGACAGGGTACACTGAAGCTTTCTTT.

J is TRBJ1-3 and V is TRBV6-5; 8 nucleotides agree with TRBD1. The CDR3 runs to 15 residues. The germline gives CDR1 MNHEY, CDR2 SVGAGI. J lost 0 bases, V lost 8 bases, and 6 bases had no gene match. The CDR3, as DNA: TGTGCCAGCGCTATTACAGGGGGCTCTGGAAACACCATATATTTT. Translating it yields CASAITGGSGNTIYF.

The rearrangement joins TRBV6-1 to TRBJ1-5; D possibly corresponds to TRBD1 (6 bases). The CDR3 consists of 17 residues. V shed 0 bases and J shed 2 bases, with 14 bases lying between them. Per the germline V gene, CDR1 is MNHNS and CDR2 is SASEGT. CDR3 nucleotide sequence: TGTGCCAGCAGTGAAGCGGGACGGGGGGCACGCAATCAGCCCCAGCATTTT. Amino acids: CASSEAGRGARNQPQHF.

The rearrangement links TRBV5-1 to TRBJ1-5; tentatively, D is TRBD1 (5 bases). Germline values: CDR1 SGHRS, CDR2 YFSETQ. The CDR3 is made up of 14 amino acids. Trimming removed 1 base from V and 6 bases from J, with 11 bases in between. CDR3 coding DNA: TGCGCCAGCAGCTTGTCAGGGCTCGGTCAGCCCCAGCATTTT. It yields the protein CASSLSGLGQPQHF.

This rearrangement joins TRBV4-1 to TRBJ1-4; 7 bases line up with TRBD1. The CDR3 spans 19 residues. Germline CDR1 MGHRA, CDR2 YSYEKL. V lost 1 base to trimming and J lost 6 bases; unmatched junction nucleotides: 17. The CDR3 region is CASSQGGGYTTGLHEKLFF. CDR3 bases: TGCGCCAGCAGCCAAGGAGGGGGTTACACGACAGGGCTCCATGAAAAACTGTTTTTT.

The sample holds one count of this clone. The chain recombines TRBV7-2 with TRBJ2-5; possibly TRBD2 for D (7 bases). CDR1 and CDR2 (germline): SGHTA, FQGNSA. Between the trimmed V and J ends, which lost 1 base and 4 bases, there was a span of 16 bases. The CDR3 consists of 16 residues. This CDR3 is CASSLGARGAGETQYF. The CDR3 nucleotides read TGTGCCAGCAGCTTAGGGGCTCGGGGGGCAGGAGAGACCCAGTACTTC.

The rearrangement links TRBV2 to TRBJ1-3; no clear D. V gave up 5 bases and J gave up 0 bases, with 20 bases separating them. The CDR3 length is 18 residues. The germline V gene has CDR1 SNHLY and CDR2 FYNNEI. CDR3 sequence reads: CASSTRGPASSSGNTIYF. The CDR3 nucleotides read TGTGCCAGCAGTACCCGGGGTCCAGCTTCGAGCTCTGGAAACACCATATATTTT.

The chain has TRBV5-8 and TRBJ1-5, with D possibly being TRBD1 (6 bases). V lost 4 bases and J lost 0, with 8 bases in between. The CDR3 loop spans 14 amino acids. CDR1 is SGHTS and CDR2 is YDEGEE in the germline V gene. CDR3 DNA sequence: TGTGCCAGCAGCATACAGGGTAGCAATCAGCCCCAGCATTTT. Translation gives CASSIQGSNQPQHF.

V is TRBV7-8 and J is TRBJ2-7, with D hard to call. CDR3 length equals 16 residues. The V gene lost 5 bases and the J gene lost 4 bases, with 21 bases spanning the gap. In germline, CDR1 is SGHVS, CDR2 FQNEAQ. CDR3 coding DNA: TGTGCCAGCAGCCCTCCCCCCAGCGCCTCCTCGTACGAGCAGTACTTC. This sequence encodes CASSPPPSASSYEQYF.